This entry is about one TCR beta chain. Its antigen is as yet unknown. Additional DNA sequences in this sample encode the identical CDR3. This entry comes from a study of cytomegalovirus exposure and HLA in healthy donors. Study-wide results and caveats: A later analysis found common viral pathogens apparently linked to several of the most significant clusters.

After removal of 2 bases from V and 4 bases from J, the junction contained 2 bases not matched to a gene. CDR3 length equals 15 residues. Germline assignment: CDR1 MNHNS and CDR2 SASEGT. The PCR used 60 Vbeta and 13 Jbeta primers. The table came from immunoSEQ multiplex PCR; TCRdb's copy has only in-frame clones and leaves some out. This table holds 200,000 to 250,000 clones, 60% to 80% found once. The sample comprised PBMCs. This chain joins TRBV6-1 and TRBJ2-5; 12 bases align to TRBD2. The clonotype comes from a woman in her 30s in good health and CMV-seronegative. Here the CDR3 DNA reads TGTGCCAGCAGTGAACTAGCGGGAGGGCCAGAGACCCAGTACTTC. This encodes CASSELAGGPETQYF.